The next 5 T cell receptor beta chains were all read from a single sample in a study of T cells in Graves' hyperthyroidism and ophthalmopathy. What was amplified from RNA transcripts were TCR beta CDR3 regions. In the first-round RT-PCR of the TCR CDR3, the HTBI primer set was used. TCRdb analysed the multiplex PCR reads with MiXCR anew, one entry per CDR3 protein. Of roughly 500,000 distinct CDR3 sequences detected, just over 45% appear once; the ten largest clones hold roughly 19%. Sequencing was done on a sample of peripheral blood or thyroid tissue (not recorded which). Receptors were obtained from an adult woman with Graves' disease, either hyperthyroidism or ophthalmopathy (not recorded which).

The chain uses TRBV7-9 and TRBJ2-7; no clear D gene. V was shortened by 6 bases and J by 3 bases, with 15 bases between the two germline ends. The CDR3 length is 14 residues. Germline V gene sequence: CDR1 SEHNR, CDR2 FQNEAQ (reference sequence). The CDR3 DNA is TGTGCCAGCAGTCCTGACATACGAAGCTACGAGCAGTACTTC. The encoded protein is CASSPDIRSYEQYF.

In this sample, this clonotype turned up many times. V is TRBV20-1 and J is TRBJ1-2; 10 bases line up with TRBD1. Germline lookup yields CDR1 DFQATT and CDR2 SNEGSKA (reference sequence). CDR3 length: 13 amino acids. V lost 6 bases, J lost 5 bases, and 6 bases stayed unmatched. The CDR3 spells CSARDRGLYGYTF. CDR3 nucleotides: TGCAGTGCCCGGGACAGGGGACTATATGGCTACACCTTC.

The rearrangement uses TRBV14 and TRBJ1-2; 7 bases match TRBD1. The CDR3 spans 13 residues. V was pared by 4 bases and J by 8 bases, with 7 bases of the junction left unmatched. Germline CDR1 SGHDN, CDR2 FVKESK. CDR3 loop: CASSPYDRAGYTF. The CDR3 DNA is TGTGCCAGCAGCCCTTACGACAGGGCGGGCTACACCTTC.

This clonotype was recorded many times. This chain links TRBV5-5 with TRBJ1-2; D remains ambiguous. Per the germline V gene, CDR1 is SGHKS and CDR2 is YYEKEE (reference sequence). Deletions cut 4 bases from V and 7 bases from J, with 23 bases between. This CDR3 has 16 residues. This chain's CDR3 is CASSRMWWQSSSGYTF. The CDR3 DNA sequence: TGTGCCAGCAGCCGGATGTGGTGGCAGTCGTCGAGTGGCTACACCTTC.

This rearrangement joins TRBV15 to TRBJ1-5; D gene uncertain. Germline loops: CDR1 LNHNV, CDR2 YYDKDF (reference sequence). V was cut by 9 bases and J by 11 bases, with 23 bases left in between. This CDR3 is built from 14 residues. In DNA form, the CDR3 reads TGTGCCACACAAGGCCTAGACGGCCAAGAGACCCAGCATTTT. The encoded protein is CATQGLDGQETQHF.